These T cell receptor beta chains were read from a single sample in a study of CD8 T cells in Susac syndrome. TCRdb independently ran MiXCR on the immunoSEQ multiplex PCR reads; one entry per CDR3 protein. The sample lists fewer than 150,000 distinct CDR3 sequences; about 92% were seen once. Sequenced sample: CD4+ T cells from PBMCs. These receptors all stem from a human donor with multiple sclerosis. Both conserved end residues are part of each CDR3. D genes are given only for firm matches. Clone size, where shown, is once, few, many, or a class for clones that have expanded.

d_gene,v_gene,j_gene,abundance,CDR3aa,CDR3nt
TRBD1,TRBV5-1,TRBJ2-3,few,CASSVIPKGGQTTDTQYF,TGCGCCAGCAGCGTGATCCCTAAAGGGGGCCAAACGACAGATACGCAGTATTTT
.,TRBV6-1,TRBJ1-6,.,CATPEEGYNSPLHF,TGTGCCACCCCGGAGGAGGGGTATAATTCACCCCTCCACTTT
.,TRBV30,TRBJ2-7,.,CAWSVGGPYPYEQYF,TGTGCCTGGAGTGTAGGGGGGCCCTACCCTTACGAGCAGTACTTC
TRBD1,TRBV20-1,TRBJ1-5,.,CSASAGGKKPQHF,TGCAGTGCTAGCGCAGGGGGAAAAAAGCCCCAGCATTTT
.,TRBV4-1,TRBJ2-3,.,CASSQDSGRGGQINTDTQYF,TGCGCCAGCAGCCAAGATTCAGGCAGAGGGGGGCAAATCAACACAGATACGCAGTATTTT
.,TRBV7-3,TRBJ2-7,.,CASSLEGHGLYEQYF,TGTGCCAGCAGCTTAGAGGGACATGGCCTCTACGAGCAGTACTTC
.,TRBV19,TRBJ1-5,.,CASSPSPVTLNQPQHF,TGTGCCAGTAGTCCCTCTCCCGTGACACTCAATCAGCCCCAGCATTTT
.,TRBV10-3,TRBJ2-5,.,CAISAGEWETQYF,TGTGCCATCAGTGCGGGGGAGTGGGAGACCCAGTACTTC
.,TRBV7-2,TRBJ2-7,few,CASSLPSDYEQYF,TGTGCCAGCAGCTTACCTTCGGACTACGAGCAGTACTTC
TRBD1,TRBV11-2,TRBJ2-7,once,CASSPTDRGAPSSYSGEQYF,TGTGCCAGCAGCCCGACCGACAGGGGGGCGCCCTCTTCTTACTCGGGCGAGCAGTACTTC
.,TRBV5-1,TRBJ2-7,.,CASSFPNSREQYF,TGCGCCAGCAGCTTTCCGAACTCACGGGAGCAGTACTTC
.,TRBV5-4,TRBJ1-2,.,CASYRVGGGYTF,TGTGCCAGCTATAGGGTCGGTGGCGGCTACACCTTC
TRBD1,TRBV7-2,TRBJ1-1,.,CASSLQGVRTEAFF,TGTGCCAGCAGCTTACAGGGGGTTAGAACTGAAGCTTTCTTT
.,TRBV5-1,TRBJ1-2,.,CASSDGTNYGYTF,TGCGCCAGCAGCGACGGGACTAACTATGGCTACACCTTC
.,TRBV19,TRBJ2-5,.,CASSVPGAYETQYF,TGTGCCAGTAGTGTCCCGGGGGCTTACGAGACCCAGTACTTC
.,TRBV19,TRBJ2-2,.,CASRTGSHTGELFF,TGTGCCAGTAGAACAGGGAGTCACACCGGGGAGCTGTTTTTT
.,TRBV20-1,TRBJ2-2,.,CSARDPRVSHNELFF,TGCAGTGCTAGAGACCCCAGGGTCTCACACAATGAGCTGTTTTTT
TRBD2,TRBV27,TRBJ2-3,.,CASSRGLAGDTDTQYF,TGTGCCAGCAGTCGCGGACTAGCGGGGGATACAGATACGCAGTATTTT
.,TRBV29-1,TRBJ1-5,.,CSVSLGHQPQHF,TGCAGCGTTTCCCTAGGGCATCAGCCCCAGCATTTT
.,TRBV7-8,TRBJ1-2,.,CASSLNRIANYGYTF,TGTGCCAGCAGCTTAAACAGAATAGCTAACTATGGCTACACCTTC
.,TRBV30,TRBJ2-3,.,CAWNPTADTQYF,TGTGCCTGGAACCCGACTGCGGATACGCAGTATTTT
.,TRBV20-1,TRBJ1-1,.,CSARVGGTTGFTEAFF,TGCAGTGCTAGAGTGGGAGGGACTACGGGGTTCACTGAAGCTTTCTTT
.,TRBV6-6,TRBJ1-2,.,CASSYGAGSNYGYTF,TGTGCCAGCAGTTACGGTGCGGGTTCTAACTATGGCTACACCTTC
.,TRBV5-1,TRBJ2-7,.,CASSLGTVGLVATEQYF,TGCGCCAGCAGCTTGGGAACGGTTGGGTTAGTCGCTACCGAGCAGTACTTC
TRBD1,TRBV30,TRBJ1-5,.,CACQTGGQPQHF,TGTGCCTGCCAGACAGGGGGCCAGCCCCAGCATTTT
.,TRBV3-1,TRBJ2-4,.,CASSRGRLAKNIQYF,TGTGCCAGCAGCCGTGGACGGCTAGCCAAAAACATTCAGTACTTC
TRBD2,TRBV29-1,TRBJ2-5,.,CSAFTSGGRSAGYF,TGCAGCGCCTTTACTAGCGGGGGCCGATCGGCCGGGTACTTC
.,TRBV10-2,TRBJ2-7,.,CASTTRQWDEQYF,TGCGCCAGCACGACTAGACAGTGGGACGAGCAGTACTTC
TRBD2,TRBV19,TRBJ2-1,.,CASSNPGGIYNEQFF,TGTGCCAGTAGTAACCCCGGGGGGATATACAATGAGCAGTTCTTC